These 8 T cell receptor beta chains came from one sample sequenced in a study of cytomegalovirus exposure and HLA in healthy donors. The PCR contained 60 Vbeta and 13 Jbeta primers. Clones were sequenced by immunoSEQ multiplex PCR, and TCRdb holds only the in-frame ones, with some missing. This sample yields about 100,000 clones, of which over 60% are seen a single time; about 5% belongs to the top ten. The sample comprised PBMCs. These TCRs come from a woman aged 18 to 35 in good health and CMV-seropositive.

The chain has TRBV28 and TRBJ1-2; tentative D call: TRBD1 (5 bases). Trimming stripped 6 bases from V and 2 bases from J, with 13 bases between. Germline CDR1 reads MDHEN; CDR2 reads SYDVKM. The CDR3 extends over 14 amino acids. The CDR3: CASSPRGGNYGYTF. The CDR3 DNA reads as TGTGCCAGCAGCCCCCGGGGGGGGAACTATGGCTACACCTTC.

The J gene is TRBJ2-1, the V gene TRBV20-1; the D gene is possibly TRBD2 (7 bases). V was cut by 6 bases and J by 8 bases, with 11 bases left in between. CDR3 length: 11 residues. Germline lookup yields CDR1 DFQATT and CDR2 SNEGSKA (reference sequence). The CDR3 is CSARGGYEQFF. CDR3 nucleotide sequence: TGCAGTGCAAGGGGGGGGTATGAGCAGTTCTTC.

The gene calls are TRBV5-1 and TRBJ2-1; 7 nucleotides match TRBD1. Germline CDR1 is SGHRS and CDR2 is YFSETQ. With V trimmed by 3 bases and J by 0 bases, 3 bases remained unmatched. The CDR3 sequence is 15 residues long. CDR3 loop: CASSSGTVSYNEQFF. The DNA for the CDR3 is TGCGCCAGCAGCTCTGGGACAGTCTCCTACAATGAGCAGTTCTTC.

J is TRBJ2-5 and V is TRBV6-5; a weak D match, TRBD1 (6 bases). TRBJ2-7 explains the end of the DNA better; the J call may be wrong. CDR1 is MNHEY and CDR2 is SVGAGI in the germline V gene. The CDR3 totals 14 residues. The CDR3 region is CASSRAGTLYEQYF. The CDR3 bases are TGTGCCAGCAGCCGGGCCGGGACACTCTACGAGCAGTACTTC.

The gene calls are TRBV7-8 and TRBJ2-1, with 7 bases that match TRBD2. CDR3 size: 15 residues. Germline CDR1 reads SGHVS; CDR2 reads FQNEAQ. V gave up 1 base and J gave up 5 bases; unmatched junction bases: 5. CDR3 nucleotide sequence: TGTGCCAGCAGCTTAGAGGCCGGGACTAACAATGAGCAGTTCTTC. Translating gives CASSLEAGTNNEQFF.

The chain links TRBV7-8 to TRBJ2-5, with D tentatively TRBD1 (6 bases). With 6 bases removed from V and 0 bases from J, the gap between germline ends came to 14 bases. Germline V gene sequence: CDR1 SGHVS, CDR2 FQNEAQ. The CDR3 loop spans 15 amino acids. The CDR3 bases are TGTGCCAGCAGATCCCCCGACAGGAACCAAGAGACCCAGTACTTC. Its translation: CASRSPDRNQETQYF.

As regards this clone: A read error may account for a junction end that differs from germline. The genes are TRBV6-5 and TRBJ1-2; no reliable D call. This CDR3 is 13 amino acids long. Germline assignment: CDR1 MNHEY and CDR2 SVGAGI. The CDR3 protein is CVSSYSHNYGYTF. The CDR3 DNA reads TGTGTCAGCAGTTACAGCCATAACTATGGCTACACCTTC.

This chain's CDR3 is CASSWTGSFTEAFF. CDR3 bases: TGTGCCAGCAGCTGGACAGGGAGTTTTACTGAAGCTTTCTTT. V usage is TRBV5-6 and J usage is TRBJ1-1; 8 bases agree with TRBD1. Germline assignment: CDR1 SGHDT and CDR2 YYEEEE. There are 14 residues in the CDR3. Trimming at V came to 3 bases and at J to 5 bases, leaving 6 bases not matched to a gene.